Listed here are 10 T cell receptor beta chains from one sample, sequenced in a study of T cells after yellow fever vaccination. TCRdb re-analysed the 5' RACE reads in MiXCR, keeping a single row per CDR3 protein. The data show around 310,000 distinct CDR3 sequences, 3% to 4.5% seen once. Sequenced here: PBMCs, sampled 5 days after the yellow fever booster vaccination. Every receptor here comes from a man between 18 and 35 years old who received the YFV17D yellow fever vaccine.

This clonotype has a count of ten or more. The chain uses TRBV6-5 and TRBJ2-1; 10 nucleotides agree with TRBD2. There are 13 residues in the CDR3. J was trimmed by 9 bases and V by 3 bases; bases with no gene match: 2. CDR1 and CDR2 from the germline V gene are MNHEY and SVGAGI. The CDR3 coding sequence is TGTGCCAGCAGTTATAGCGGGGGGATTGAGCAGTTCTTC. It encodes CASSYSGGIEQFF.

The chain is built from TRBV12-3 or TRBV12-4 and TRBJ2-3, with D possibly being TRBD2 (7 bases). CDR3 length: 15 amino acids. V lost 8 bases, J lost 5 bases, and 20 bases lay in between. The CDR3: CASATLQGGRDTQYF. DNA of the CDR3: TGTGCCAGCGCCACATTACAGGGCGGGAGAGATACGCAGTATTTT.

This chain joins TRBV12-3 or TRBV12-4 and TRBJ2-3; TRBD2 aligns across 9 bases. The junction had 4 bases not matched to a gene; V was cut back by 5 bases and J by 10 bases. This CDR3 is 12 amino acids long. CDR3 residues: CASSPIAGAQYF. The DNA for the CDR3 is TGTGCCAGCAGTCCTATAGCGGGAGCGCAGTATTTT.

There are a few counts of this clonotype. This chain links TRBV5-1 with TRBJ2-1, with TRBD2 identical over 16 bases. The CDR3 totals 16 residues. Per the germline V gene, CDR1 is SGHRS and CDR2 is YFSETQ. Trimming cost V 4 bases and J 9 bases; bases outside gene matches: 7. DNA for the CDR3: TGCGCCAGCAGCCTGTCCGGGACTAGCGGGGGGGGTGAGCAGTTCTTC. It is translated as CASSLSGTSGGGEQFF.

This clonotype was observed at least ten times. This chain joins TRBV18 and TRBJ1-1; TRBD1 aligns across 8 bases. From germline, CDR1 is KGHSH and CDR2 LQKENI. CDR3 length equals 13 residues. Trimming cost V 5 bases and J 1 base; bases outside gene matches: 0. The CDR3 coding sequence is TGTGCCAGCTCAACAGGGGGGAACACTGAAGCTTTCTTT. Translated: CASSTGGNTEAFF.

This chain links TRBV6-5 with TRBJ2-5; 8 bases are a match to TRBD1. The V gene's germline CDR1 is MNHEY and CDR2 SVGAGI. This CDR3 contains 15 residues. V was clipped by 5 bases and J by 1 base; unmatched bases: 6. As DNA, the CDR3 is TGTGCCAGCAGTAAAATGCAGGGGGCCCAAGAGACCCAGTACTTC. Its translation: CASSKMQGAQETQYF.

This clonotype was picked up a small number of times. This chain joins TRBV5-1 and TRBJ2-3; 10 nucleotides agree with TRBD1. The germline V gene encodes CDR1 SGHRS and CDR2 YFSETQ. Unmatched junction bases numbered 5, after V lost 3 bases and J lost 1 base. CDR3 length: 16 residues. CDR3 loop: CASSSAGTGGTDTQYF. The CDR3 nucleotides are TGCGCCAGCAGCTCCGCCGGGACAGGGGGCACAGATACGCAGTATTTT.

This clonotype was observed a few times. The rearrangement joins TRBV29-1 to TRBJ1-2; tentatively, D is TRBD1 (5 bases). Germline V CDR1 and CDR2: SQVTM, ANQGSEA. There are 14 residues in the CDR3. The V end lost 6 bases, the J end lost 7 bases, and 21 bases lay between the germline ends. The CDR3 loop reads CSVDTGTEISGYTF. CDR3 in DNA: TGCAGCGTCGATACCGGGACCGAAATATCTGGCTACACCTTC.

This chain joins TRBV4-3 and TRBJ1-2; the match to TRBD1 covers 7 bases. The ends lost 1 base at V and 8 bases at J; junction bases unmatched: 7. The CDR3 totals 14 residues. Germline assignment: CDR1 LGHNA and CDR2 YSLEER. CDR3 nucleotides: TGCGCCAGCAGCCAAGGGGGTGGGACAGAGGGCTACACCTTC. It is translated as CASSQGGGTEGYTF.

This clonotype was picked up many times. This chain links TRBV5-4 with TRBJ2-3, with D perhaps TRBD2 (6 bases). Trimming removed 0 bases at V and 2 bases at J, with 19 bases between. Looked up from germline, CDR1 is SGHNT and CDR2 is YYREEE (reference sequence). The CDR3 runs 18 residues. Here the CDR3 reads CASSLALASGTHTDTQYF. In nucleotides, the CDR3 is TGTGCCAGCAGCTTGGCTCTAGCGAGTGGCACACACACAGATACGCAGTATTTT.